The rows below give T cell receptor beta chains drawn from one sample of a study of blood T cell repertoires in COVID-19. The protocol was immunoSEQ multiplex PCR, while the TCRdb copy is restricted to in-frame clones and leaves out a portion. In the table there are about 150,000 clones, roughly 80% of which are singletons. Sequenced material: peripheral blood. These receptors were taken from a man aged 50 to 60 with active or convalescent COVID-19. Both conserved end residues are part of each CDR3. D genes are given only for firm matches. For some rows the clone size is stated as once, few or many, or as a class when expanded; others skip it.

d_gene: -; v_gene: TRBV4-2; abundance: -; j_gene: TRBJ1-1; CDR3nt: TGTGCCAGCAGCCAAGATTTCCCTCCTGGGGGCGGCACTGAAGCTTTCTTT; CDR3aa: CASSQDFPPGGGTEAFF
d_gene: TRBD1; v_gene: TRBV29-1; abundance: -; j_gene: TRBJ1-1; CDR3nt: TGCAGCGTCGCCGGGGACAGGGGAACTGAAGCTTTCTTT; CDR3aa: CSVAGDRGTEAFF
d_gene: TRBD2; v_gene: TRBV19; abundance: once; j_gene: TRBJ2-1; CDR3nt: TGTGCCAGTAGCCTTAGCGGGGCTCCTAATGAGCAGTTCTTC; CDR3aa: CASSLSGAPNEQFF
d_gene: TRBD1; v_gene: TRBV7-3; abundance: -; j_gene: TRBJ2-5; CDR3nt: TGTGCCAGCAGCCAAGATGGGGGACAGTTAGATACCCAGTACTTC; CDR3aa: CASSQDGGQLDTQYF
d_gene: TRBD1; v_gene: TRBV10-1; abundance: few; j_gene: TRBJ2-7; CDR3nt: TGCGCCAGCAGCCAGACAGGGGACGAGCAGTACTTC; CDR3aa: CASSQTGDEQYF
d_gene: -; v_gene: TRBV28; abundance: few; j_gene: TRBJ1-2; CDR3nt: TGTGCCACTGCGGACAGCCTTTATCTTTACTATGGCTACACCTTC; CDR3aa: CATADSLYLYYGYTF
d_gene: -; v_gene: TRBV15; abundance: -; j_gene: TRBJ1-5; CDR3nt: TGTGCCACCAGCAGAGTAGGACCCCGGGGTCAGCCCCAGCATTTT; CDR3aa: CATSRVGPRGQPQHF
d_gene: -; v_gene: TRBV21-1; abundance: -; j_gene: TRBJ1-1; CDR3nt: TGTGCCAGCAGCGCCGGACAGCCGAACACTGAAGCTTTCTTT; CDR3aa: CASSAGQPNTEAFF
d_gene: TRBD2; v_gene: TRBV18; abundance: -; j_gene: TRBJ2-1; CDR3nt: TGTGCCAGCTCACCACTATTGGGACTAGCGGGAGGGTCGAGCTCCTACAATGAGCAGTTCTTC; CDR3aa: CASSPLLGLAGGSSSYNEQFF
d_gene: TRBD2; v_gene: TRBV24-1; abundance: -; j_gene: TRBJ2-3; CDR3nt: TGTGCCACCAGTGAAAGGCTAGCGGGTCATACTAGCACAGATACGCAGTATTTT; CDR3aa: CATSERLAGHTSTDTQYF
d_gene: TRBD1; v_gene: TRBV5-4; abundance: few; j_gene: TRBJ1-1; CDR3nt: TGTGCCAGCAGCTTGGGTGGACAGGGATGGACTGAAGCTTTCTTT; CDR3aa: CASSLGGQGWTEAFF
d_gene: TRBD1; v_gene: TRBV9; abundance: -; j_gene: TRBJ1-6; CDR3nt: TGTGCCAGCAGCGCCCGGGACAGGGATAATTCACCCCTCCACTTT; CDR3aa: CASSARDRDNSPLHF
d_gene: -; v_gene: TRBV18; abundance: -; j_gene: TRBJ1-1; CDR3nt: TGTGCCAGCTCAGCGACAGACACTGAAGCTTTCTTT; CDR3aa: CASSATDTEAFF